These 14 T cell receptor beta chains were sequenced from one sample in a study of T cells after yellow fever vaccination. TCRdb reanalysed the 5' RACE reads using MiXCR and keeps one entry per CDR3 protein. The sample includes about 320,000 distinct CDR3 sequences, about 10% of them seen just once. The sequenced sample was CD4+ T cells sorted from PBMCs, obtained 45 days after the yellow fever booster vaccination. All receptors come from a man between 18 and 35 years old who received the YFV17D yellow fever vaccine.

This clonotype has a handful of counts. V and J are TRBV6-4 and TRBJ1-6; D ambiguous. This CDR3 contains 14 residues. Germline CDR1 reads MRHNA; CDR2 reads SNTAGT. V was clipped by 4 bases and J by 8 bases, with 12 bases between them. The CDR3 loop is CASSASGQDSPLHF. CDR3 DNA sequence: TGTGCCAGCAGTGCCTCCGGCCAAGATTCACCCCTCCACTTT.

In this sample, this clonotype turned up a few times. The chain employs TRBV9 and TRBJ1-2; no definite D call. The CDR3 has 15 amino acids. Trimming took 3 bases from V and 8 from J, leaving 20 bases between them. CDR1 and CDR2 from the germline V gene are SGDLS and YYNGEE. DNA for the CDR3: TGTGCCAGCAGCGACCCAACTGGGCAGGTTGTCGGCTACACCTTC. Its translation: CASSDPTGQVVGYTF.

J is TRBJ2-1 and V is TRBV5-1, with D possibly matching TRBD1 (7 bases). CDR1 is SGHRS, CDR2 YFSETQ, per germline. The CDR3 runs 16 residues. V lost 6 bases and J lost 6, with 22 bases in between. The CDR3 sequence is CASTASGDRLINEQFF. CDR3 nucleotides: TGCGCCAGCACCGCCTCGGGGGACAGACTTATCAATGAGCAGTTCTTC. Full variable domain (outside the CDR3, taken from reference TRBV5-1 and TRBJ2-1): KAGVTQTPRYLIKTRGQQVTLSCSPISGHRSVSWYQQTPGQGLQFLFEYFSETQRNKGNFPGRFSGRQFSNSRSEMNVSTLELGDSALYLCASTASGDRLINEQFFGPGTRLTVL.

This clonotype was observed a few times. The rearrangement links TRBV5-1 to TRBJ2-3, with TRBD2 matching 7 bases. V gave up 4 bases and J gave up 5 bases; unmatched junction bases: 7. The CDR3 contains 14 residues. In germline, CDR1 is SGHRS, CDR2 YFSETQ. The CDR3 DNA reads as TGCGCCAGCAGCCCGGGACCGGGAGGAGATACGCAGTATTTT. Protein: CASSPGPGGDTQYF. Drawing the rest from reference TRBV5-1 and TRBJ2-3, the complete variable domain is KAGVTQTPRYLIKTRGQQVTLSCSPISGHRSVSWYQQTPGQGLQFLFEYFSETQRNKGNFPGRFSGRQFSNSRSEMNVSTLELGDSALYLCASSPGPGGDTQYFGPGTRLTVL.

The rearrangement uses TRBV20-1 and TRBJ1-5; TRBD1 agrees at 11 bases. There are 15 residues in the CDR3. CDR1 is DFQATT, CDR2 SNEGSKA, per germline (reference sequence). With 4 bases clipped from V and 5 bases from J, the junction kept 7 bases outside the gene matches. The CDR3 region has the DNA TGCAGTGCTACCACCGGGACAGGGGGATATCAGCCCCAGCATTTT. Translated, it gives CSATTGTGGYQPQHF.

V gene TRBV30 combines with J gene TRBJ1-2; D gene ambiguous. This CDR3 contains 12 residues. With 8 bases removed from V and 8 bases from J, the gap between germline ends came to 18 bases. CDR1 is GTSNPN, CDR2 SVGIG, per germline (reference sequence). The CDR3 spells CARAGQSGGYTF. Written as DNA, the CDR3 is TGTGCCAGAGCTGGGCAGTCGGGGGGCTACACCTTC.

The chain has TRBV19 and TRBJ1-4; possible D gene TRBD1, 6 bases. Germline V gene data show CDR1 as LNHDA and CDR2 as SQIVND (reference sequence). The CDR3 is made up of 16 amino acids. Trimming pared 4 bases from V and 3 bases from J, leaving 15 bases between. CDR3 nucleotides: TGTGCCAGTAGTAGCAGGGGAAGTGCTTCTAATGAAAAACTGTTTTTT. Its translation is CASSSRGSASNEKLFF.

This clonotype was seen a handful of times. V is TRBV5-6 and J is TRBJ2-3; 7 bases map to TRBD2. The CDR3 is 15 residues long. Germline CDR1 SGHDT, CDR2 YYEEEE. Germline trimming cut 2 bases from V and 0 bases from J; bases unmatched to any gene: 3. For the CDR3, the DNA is TGTGCCAGCAGCTTCACTAGCGTGAGCACAGATACGCAGTATTTT. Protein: CASSFTSVSTDTQYF. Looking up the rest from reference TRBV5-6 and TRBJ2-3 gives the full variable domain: DAGVTQSPTHLIKTRGQQVTLRCSPKSGHDTVSWYQQALGQGPQFIFQYYEEEERQRGNFPDRFSGHQFPNYSSELNVNALLLGDSALYLCASSFTSVSTDTQYFGPGTRLTVL.

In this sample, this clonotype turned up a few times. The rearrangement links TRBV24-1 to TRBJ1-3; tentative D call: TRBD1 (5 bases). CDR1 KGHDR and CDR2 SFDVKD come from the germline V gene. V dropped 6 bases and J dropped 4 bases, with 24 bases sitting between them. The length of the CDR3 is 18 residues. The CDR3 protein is CATSSIPPPGTQGNTIYF. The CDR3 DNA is TGTGCCACCAGTTCGATTCCACCACCCGGGACCCAGGGAAACACCATATATTTT.

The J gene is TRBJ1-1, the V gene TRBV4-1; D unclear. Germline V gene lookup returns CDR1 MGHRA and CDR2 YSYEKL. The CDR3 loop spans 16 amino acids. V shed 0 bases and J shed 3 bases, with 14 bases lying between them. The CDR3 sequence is CASSQDTLRVYTEAFF. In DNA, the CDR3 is TGCGCCAGCAGCCAAGATACGCTCCGGGTGTACACTGAAGCTTTCTTT.

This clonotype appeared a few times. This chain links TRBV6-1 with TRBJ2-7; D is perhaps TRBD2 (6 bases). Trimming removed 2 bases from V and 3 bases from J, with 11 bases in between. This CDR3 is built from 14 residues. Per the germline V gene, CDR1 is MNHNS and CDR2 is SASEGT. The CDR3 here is CASSEIVGGYEQYV. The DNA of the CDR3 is TGTGCCAGCAGTGAAATCGTGGGAGGCTACGAGCAGTACGTC.

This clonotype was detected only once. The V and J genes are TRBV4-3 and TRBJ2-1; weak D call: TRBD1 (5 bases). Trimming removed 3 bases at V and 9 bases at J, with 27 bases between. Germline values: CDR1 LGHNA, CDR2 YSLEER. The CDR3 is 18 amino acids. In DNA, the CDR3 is TGCGCCAGCAGCCACAGAAAGGCAGGGTATAATGGATTAGGTGAGCAGTTCTTC. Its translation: CASSHRKAGYNGLGEQFF.

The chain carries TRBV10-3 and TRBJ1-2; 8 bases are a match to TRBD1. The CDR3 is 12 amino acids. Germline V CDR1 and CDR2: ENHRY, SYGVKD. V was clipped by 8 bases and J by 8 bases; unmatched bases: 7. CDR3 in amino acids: CAIGGQDQGYTF. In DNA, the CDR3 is TGTGCCATCGGGGGACAGGACCAGGGCTACACCTTC.

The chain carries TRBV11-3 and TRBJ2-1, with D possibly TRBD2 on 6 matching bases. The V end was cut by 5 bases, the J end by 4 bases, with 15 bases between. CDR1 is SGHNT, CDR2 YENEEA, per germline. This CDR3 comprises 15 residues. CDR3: CASSEAEGGYNEQFF. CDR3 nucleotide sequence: TGTGCCAGCAGCGAGGCGGAGGGCGGGTACAATGAGCAGTTCTTC.